The 20 T cell receptor beta chains given below trace back to one sample, sequenced in a study of cytomegalovirus exposure and HLA in healthy donors. The PCR contained 60 Vbeta and 13 Jbeta primers. Libraries were prepared by immunoSEQ multiplex PCR; TCRdb keeps only in-frame clonotypes and omits some of them. The sample has fewer than 100,000 clones, about three quarters seen once. The sample consisted of PBMCs. Receptors originate from a male donor in good health and CMV-seropositive.

A single count supports this clone. This chain links TRBV5-1 with TRBJ2-5; 9 positions match TRBD2. CDR3 length: 18 amino acids. Looked up from germline, CDR1 is SGHRS and CDR2 is YFSETQ. V was pared by 3 bases and J by 0 bases, with 12 bases of the junction left unmatched. The CDR3, as DNA: TGCGCCAGCAGCTCTGGTGGTAGCGGGGGAATGTACCAAGAGACCCAGTACTTC. Its protein product is CASSSGGSGGMYQETQYF. The complete variable domain, with remaining parts taken from reference TRBV5-1 and TRBJ2-5, reads KAGVTQTPRYLIKTRGQQVTLSCSPISGHRSVSWYQQTPGQGLQFLFEYFSETQRNKGNFPGRFSGRQFSNSRSEMNVSTLELGDSALYLCASSSGGSGGMYQETQYFGPGTRLLVL.

V is TRBV12-5 and J is TRBJ2-1; 8 bases line up with TRBD1. V lost 6 bases to trimming and J lost 1 base; unmatched junction nucleotides: 8. The length of the CDR3 is 16 residues. Germline values: CDR1 LGHNT, CDR2 FRNRAP. The CDR3: CASGQTGAFSYNEQFF. CDR3 nucleotide sequence: TGTGCTAGTGGCCAGACAGGGGCCTTTTCCTACAATGAGCAGTTCTTC.

The rearrangement joins TRBV5-6 to TRBJ1-5; D remains unclear. This CDR3 is 18 amino acids long. V lost 0 bases and J 0 bases, leaving 16 bases between the germline ends. Germline V CDR1 and CDR2: SGHDT, YYEEEE. CDR3 in amino acids: CASSLGTTYDYSNQPQHF. The CDR3 DNA reads as TGTGCCAGCAGCTTGGGAACTACATACGATTATAGCAATCAGCCCCAGCATTTT.

The rearrangement uses TRBV14 and TRBJ2-5, with TRBD2 matching over 7 bases. The germline gives CDR1 SGHDN, CDR2 FVKESK. With 1 base clipped from V and 4 bases from J, the junction kept 12 bases outside the gene matches. This CDR3 spans 17 amino acids. The CDR3 spells CASSQGARGRSSETQYF. CDR3 in DNA: TGTGCCAGCAGCCAAGGGGCCCGCGGGAGATCCTCAGAGACCCAGTACTTC.

This chain links TRBV27 with TRBJ2-5; 15 bases map to TRBD2. Germline loops: CDR1 MNHEY, CDR2 SMNVEV (reference sequence). The CDR3 loop spans 15 amino acids. V gave up 5 bases and J gave up 5 bases; unmatched junction bases: 3. The DNA for the CDR3 is TGTGCCAGCAGTCCAGGACTAGCGGGGGGGGAGACCCAGTACTTC. Protein product: CASSPGLAGGETQYF.

The rearrangement uses TRBV9 and TRBJ1-5; D is undetermined. The CDR3 loop spans 15 amino acids. V was clipped by 0 bases and J by 3 bases, with 10 bases between them. Germline-derived CDR1 and CDR2 are SGDLS and YYNGEE. The CDR3 is CASSVGGLPNQPQHF. The CDR3 coding sequence is TGTGCCAGCAGCGTAGGAGGTCTTCCCAATCAGCCCCAGCATTTT.

This sequence joins TRBV23-1 and TRBJ1-2; D perhaps matches TRBD1 (5 bases). TRBV23-1 is filed as an ORF, its function uncertain. The CDR3 sequence is 14 residues long. V was pared by 9 bases and J by 7 bases, with 21 bases between. CDR3 coding DNA: TGCGCCAGTAAGCCGGGGAGGGGCCCGTTTGGCTACACCTTC. This translates into CASKPGRGPFGYTF.

The V and J genes are TRBV12-5 and TRBJ1-5; 7 nucleotides line up with TRBD1. Trimming removed 4 bases from V and 0 bases from J; junction bases left unmatched: 0. Germline loops: CDR1 LGHNT, CDR2 FRNRAP. CDR3 length: 14 amino acids. The CDR3 reads CASGWTGSNQPQHF. CDR3 bases: TGTGCTAGTGGTTGGACAGGTAGCAATCAGCCCCAGCATTTT.

The chain joins TRBV7-2 to TRBJ1-2; D is possibly TRBD1 (5 bases). The CDR3 is 14 residues long. Trimming removed 5 bases from V and 8 bases from J, with 18 bases in between. CDR1 is SGHTA, CDR2 FQGNSA, per germline. CDR3 DNA sequence: TGTGCCAGCAGCCCGGTCTCGGGGCGGGAAGGCTACACCTTC. Translation gives CASSPVSGREGYTF.

This sequence joins TRBV7-9 and TRBJ1-2; TRBD1 is a possible D gene (5 bases). V lost 5 bases to trimming and J lost 8 bases, with 15 bases between them. The CDR3 sequence is 13 residues long. The germline CDR1 and CDR2 sequences are SEHNR and FQNEAQ (reference sequence). DNA for the CDR3: TGTGCCAGCAGCCCCGCAGGGAGCGGGGGCTACACCTTC. Translation gives CASSPAGSGGYTF.

The sample holds one count of this clone. The J gene is TRBJ2-7, the V gene TRBV19; TRBD1 matches 7 bases. V trimming: 5 bases; J trimming: 5 bases; junction bases outside the gene matches: 9. The CDR3 loop spans 14 amino acids. CDR1 and CDR2 from the germline V gene are LNHDA and SQIVND (reference sequence). The CDR3 coding sequence is TGTGCCAGTAGTCCTGCAGGGACAGTCCACGAGCAGTACTTC. Translating it yields CASSPAGTVHEQYF.

CDR3 residues: CASSLEAGGIYNEQFF. The CDR3 bases are TGTGCCAGCAGCTTGGAAGCGGGAGGGATATACAATGAGCAGTTCTTC. The chain couples TRBV5-5 to TRBJ2-1; 10 bases are a match to TRBD2. V dropped 0 bases and J dropped 4; count of bases not matched to a gene: 4. In germline, CDR1 is SGHKS, CDR2 YYEKEE (reference sequence). The CDR3 extends over 16 amino acids.

This sequence joins TRBV28 and TRBJ2-1; D is unresolved. In germline, CDR1 is MDHEN, CDR2 SYDVKM. There are 14 residues in the CDR3. V gave up 5 bases and J gave up 1 base, with 9 bases separating them. The CDR3 is CASSILRSYNEQFF. The CDR3 DNA follows: TGTGCCAGCAGTATACTTCGGTCCTACAATGAGCAGTTCTTC.

CDR3 in amino acids: CAAMWGVSTYEQYF. DNA of the CDR3: TGTGCCGCTATGTGGGGGGTATCAACCTACGAGCAGTACTTC. The chain is built from TRBV5-8 and TRBJ2-7; TRBD2 might be the D (6 bases). Trimming removed 10 bases from V and 2 bases from J, with 19 bases in between. This CDR3 spans 14 amino acids. The germline V gene encodes CDR1 SGHTS and CDR2 YDEGEE.

In the case of this clone: At one end the junction does not follow the germline gene, possibly because of a read error. This chain connects TRBV7-9 to TRBJ1-1, with D perhaps TRBD1 (6 bases). Germline-derived CDR1 and CDR2 are SEHNR and FQNEAQ (reference sequence). This CDR3 region has 14 residues. The CDR3 DNA reads as TGTGCCAGCAGCCCCCACAGGGCGAACGCTGAAGCTTTCTTT. The encoded protein is CASSPHRANAEAFF.

The chain links TRBV27 to TRBJ2-2; D is undetermined. This CDR3 has 13 amino acids. Germline CDR1 and CDR2: MNHEY and SMNVEV (reference sequence). The ends were cut back, 0 bases at V and 5 bases at J, with 4 bases in the middle. In DNA, the CDR3 is TGTGCCAGCAGTTTATCGAGGACCGGGGAGCTGTTTTTT. Translating gives CASSLSRTGELFF.

This clone appeared a few times. The chain uses TRBV11-2 and TRBJ2-3; TRBD1 matches at 7 bases. The junction had 8 bases not matched to a gene; V was cut back by 4 bases and J by 4 bases. The germline V gene encodes CDR1 SGHAT and CDR2 FQNNGV. CDR3 length equals 15 residues. The CDR3 loop is CASSSYRGRADTQYF. The CDR3 DNA is TGTGCCAGCAGCTCTTACAGGGGTCGGGCAGATACGCAGTATTTT.

V is TRBV27 and J is TRBJ1-4; a weak D match, TRBD1 (5 bases). Germline V gene data show CDR1 as MNHEY and CDR2 as SMNVEV (reference sequence). V dropped 6 bases and J dropped 7 bases, with 15 bases sitting between them. The CDR3 runs to 14 residues. CDR3 sequence reads: CASSRGGFGEKLFF. DNA of the CDR3: TGTGCCAGCAGCCGCGGGGGGTTTGGTGAAAAACTGTTTTTT.

Here the CDR3 reads CASSLNVAGTSYNEQFF. CDR3 DNA: TGTGCCAGCAGCTTAAATGTCGCGGGGACTTCCTACAATGAGCAGTTCTTC. The chain combines TRBV7-6 with TRBJ2-1; possibly TRBD2 for D (6 bases). Looked up from germline, CDR1 is SGHVS and CDR2 is FNYEAQ. The CDR3 loop spans 17 amino acids. V lost 2 bases and J lost 1, with 15 bases in between.

The gene calls are TRBV29-1 and TRBJ2-3, with D unclear. Trimming removed 4 bases at V and 2 bases at J, with 19 bases between. Germline CDR1 and CDR2: SQVTM and ANQGSEA. This CDR3 has 16 residues. Written as DNA, the CDR3 is TGCAGCGTTGGCGTTAATCTCGGGTGGGTCACAGATACGCAGTATTTT. Amino acids: CSVGVNLGWVTDTQYF.